One sample yielded the 18 T cell receptor beta chains listed below, sequenced in a study of CD8+ T cells in alopecia areata. After isolation, RNA underwent reverse transcription to generate cDNA as the sequencing template. Produced via immunoSEQ multiplex PCR; TCRdb's table is partial and in-frame only. The table shows around 70,000 clones, with 25% to 35% occurring only once. Stated treatment: oral pan-JAK inhibitor, 5-10 mg twice daily. Sequencing used CD8+ T cells sorted from blood, obtained at week 4, from a patient treated with tofacitinib. Every receptor here comes from a human donor with alopecia areata.

About this clone: A clone one base away is much larger, so this may be a read error. The chain couples TRBV11-2 to TRBJ1-1; no clear D. V was clipped by 0 bases and J by 1 base, with 0 bases between them. This CDR3 spans 12 amino acids. CDR1 SGHAT and CDR2 FQNNGV come from the germline V gene. In DNA, the CDR3 is TGTGCCAGCAGCTTAGAGAACACTGAAGCTTTCTTT. Translating gives CASSLENTEAFF.

The rearrangement links TRBV30 to TRBJ2-3; 12 bases fit TRBD2. Trimming cost V 3 bases and J 2 bases; bases outside gene matches: 3. The length of the CDR3 is 15 residues. Germline V gene data show CDR1 as GTSNPN and CDR2 as SVGIG (reference sequence). CDR3 coding DNA: TGTGCCTGGAGGGCTAGCGGGAGGGTCACAGATACGCAGTATTTT. This encodes CAWRASGRVTDTQYF.

This clone came up a few times. The chain uses TRBV29-1 and TRBJ2-5; unclear D gene. The CDR3 runs to 13 residues. V dropped 3 bases and J dropped 0 bases, with 8 bases sitting between them. The germline CDR1 and CDR2 sequences are SQVTM and ANQGSEA. CDR3 nucleotide sequence: TGCAGCGTTGATCCTCCAGACCAAGAGACCCAGTACTTC. Encoded protein: CSVDPPDQETQYF. Full variable domain (outside the CDR3, taken from reference TRBV29-1 and TRBJ2-5): SAVISQKPSRDICQRGTSLTIQCQVDSQVTMMFWYRQQPGQSLTLIATANQGSEATYESGFVIDKFPISRPNLTFSTLTVSNMSPEDSSIYLCSVDPPDQETQYFGPGTRLLVL.

As to this clone: Mismatch with germline at one junction end may stem from a read error. The rearrangement links TRBV7-8 to TRBJ1-1, with a tentative D call TRBD1 (6 bases). The V gene's germline CDR1 is SGHVS and CDR2 FQNEAQ. The CDR3 has 12 amino acids. The CDR3 here is CASSSGTPEAFF. In DNA, the CDR3 is TGTGCCAGCAGCTCCGGGACACCTGAGGCTTTCTTT.

The rearrangement uses TRBV29-1 and TRBJ2-1; no definite D call. CDR3 length: 12 residues. Trimming took 0 bases from V and 8 from J, leaving 8 bases between them. In germline, CDR1 is SQVTM, CDR2 ANQGSEA. The CDR3 coding sequence is TGCAGCGTTGAAGAGATAGGGTATGAGCAGTTCTTC. Translated, it gives CSVEEIGYEQFF.

This chain connects TRBV29-1 to TRBJ1-2; the D is unclear. Germline V gives CDR1 SQVTM, CDR2 ANQGSEA. V lost 8 bases to trimming and J lost 2 bases, with 18 bases between them. The CDR3 consists of 14 residues. CDR3: CSFRTGASNYGYTF. The CDR3 bases are TGCAGCTTTCGGACCGGCGCCAGCAACTATGGCTACACCTTC.

The chain couples TRBV4-2 to TRBJ2-1; D is tentatively TRBD1 or TRBD2 (5 bases each). CDR3 length: 14 residues. V was pared by 5 bases and J by 3 bases, with 11 bases between. Per the germline V gene, CDR1 is LGHNA and CDR2 is YNFKEQ. CDR3 in amino acids: CASSFWGSYNEQFF. The CDR3, as DNA: TGTGCCAGCAGCTTCTGGGGGAGCTACAATGAGCAGTTCTTC.

This clone was counted between two and nine times. This rearrangement joins TRBV9 to TRBJ1-2, with TRBD1 as a possible D gene (6 bases). The V and J ends lost 3 bases and 1 base respectively, with 13 bases between them. The CDR3 contains 15 residues. Per germline, CDR1 SGDLS and CDR2 YYNGEE. The DNA for the CDR3 is TGTGCCAGCAGCGGGTACAGGGAGGATAACTATGGCTACACCTTC. This codes for CASSGYREDNYGYTF.

V gene TRBV9 combines with J gene TRBJ2-1; D uncertain. CDR1 is SGDLS and CDR2 is YYNGEE in the germline V gene. This CDR3 is built from 15 residues. V was cut by 3 bases and J by 1 base, with 11 bases left in between. CDR3 sequence reads: CASSGPARSYNEQFF. The CDR3 bases are TGTGCCAGCAGCGGACCAGCGCGGTCCTACAATGAGCAGTTCTTC.

The rearrangement links TRBV5-1 to TRBJ2-1; no reliable D call. V dropped 0 bases and J dropped 10 bases, with 8 bases sitting between them. CDR3 length: 12 amino acids. The V gene's germline CDR1 is SGHRS and CDR2 YFSETQ. For the CDR3, the DNA is TGCGCCAGCAGCTTGGTAAGGGAAGAGCAGTTCTTC. Residues: CASSLVREEQFF.

This clone came up a few times. The gene calls are TRBV19 and TRBJ2-2; unclear D gene. The V end was cut by 5 bases, the J end by 6 bases, with 4 bases between. Germline loops: CDR1 LNHDA, CDR2 SQIVND (reference sequence). The CDR3 is made up of 11 amino acids. CDR3 region: CASSVPGELFF. The CDR3 region has the DNA TGTGCCAGTAGTGTTCCCGGGGAGCTGTTTTTT.

The chain has TRBV7-9 and TRBJ2-1; D is unresolved. Trimming took off 0 bases at V and 10 bases at J, with 7 bases between the two ends. The CDR3 contains 12 residues. Germline lookup yields CDR1 SEHNR and CDR2 FQNEAQ (reference sequence). In DNA, the CDR3 is TGTGCCAGCAGCTTAGCGCCACGGGAGCAGTTCTTC. As protein: CASSLAPREQFF.

This clone was found a few times. CDR3: CASSLSGQETQYF. DNA of the CDR3: TGTGCCAGCAGTTTGTCAGGGCAAGAGACCCAGTACTTC. The rearrangement links TRBV28 to TRBJ2-5; the D gene is possibly TRBD1 (5 bases). Trimming took off 3 bases at V and 2 bases at J, with 7 bases between the two ends. CDR1 is MDHEN and CDR2 is SYDVKM in the germline V gene. This CDR3 has 13 residues.

The rearrangement uses TRBV5-1 and TRBJ2-6; D uncertain. Between the trimmed V and J ends, which lost 1 base and 3 bases, there was a span of 8 bases. The CDR3 consists of 15 residues. Germline lookup yields CDR1 SGHRS and CDR2 YFSETQ. The CDR3 spells CASSLMGYGANVLTF. The CDR3 coding sequence is TGCGCCAGCAGCTTGATGGGGTATGGGGCCAACGTCCTGACTTTC.

The V call is TRBV29-1, the J call TRBJ2-7; 9 bases are shared with TRBD1. The length of the CDR3 is 13 residues. Germline V gene sequence: CDR1 SQVTM, CDR2 ANQGSEA. The J segment lost 7 bases and the V segment lost 2 bases, leaving 6 bases of the junction unmatched. DNA for the CDR3: TGCAGCGTTGAAACAGGGGGCCTTAAGGAGCAGTACTTC. This sequence encodes CSVETGGLKEQYF.

Relative to its sample, this clone is medium-sized. The V and J genes are TRBV7-9 and TRBJ2-7; TRBD2 aligns across 10 bases. Trimming at V came to 3 bases and at J to 0 bases, leaving 2 bases not matched to a gene. The CDR3 is 15 amino acids. CDR1 SEHNR and CDR2 FQNEAQ come from the germline V gene (reference sequence). CDR3 DNA: TGTGCCAGCAGCTTCCGACTAGCGGGCTCCTACGAGCAGTACTTC. Translated, it gives CASSFRLAGSYEQYF. The complete variable domain, with remaining parts taken from reference TRBV7-9 and TRBJ2-7, reads DTGVSQNPRHKITKRGQNVTFRCDPISEHNRLYWYRQTLGQGPEFLTYFQNEAQLEKSRLLSDRFSAERPKGSFSTLEIQRTEQGDSAMYLCASSFRLAGSYEQYFGPGTRLTVT.

This clone has more than one count but fewer than ten. The chain uses TRBV7-9 and TRBJ1-5, with D unclear. The CDR3 loop spans 14 amino acids. The germline gives CDR1 SEHNR, CDR2 FQNEAQ (reference sequence). Trimming left V 5 bases short and J 0 bases short, with 8 bases between. CDR3 loop: CASSGSDSNQPQHF. The CDR3 DNA reads as TGTGCCAGCAGCGGCAGCGATAGCAATCAGCCCCAGCATTTT.

The V call is TRBV1, the J call TRBJ2-2; the table gives TRBD1 as D, unverified against the DNA. TRBV1 is a pseudogene locus. The CDR3 is made up of 18 amino acids. The CDR3 reads CTSSQVSRGTLNTGELFF. CDR3 coding DNA: TGCACCAGCAGCCAAGTCTCTAGGGGGACCCTGAACACCGGGGAGCTGTTTTTT.